A single sample is the source of the 7 T cell receptor beta chains below, sequenced in a study of beta chain features in type 1 diabetes (dated by TCRdb to between 2017 and 2018). The library was prepared using the immunoSEQ multiplex PCR assay. The High Capacity cDNA Reverse Transcription Kit was used to reverse transcribe all of the isolated RNA, meaning that expressed TCRB transcripts were what got sequenced. Sourced from immuneACCESS, this table was stored by TCRdb with only in-frame sequences that have V and J called. A share of the clones is absent; for the studies checked, an unresolved V gene accounts for under half, and the remainder has no known explanation. Across this sample there are approximately 15,000 clones, with roughly 40% seen only once. The top ten constitute about 0.5% of the sample. The sample taken for sequencing was stem cell memory CD4+ T cells from blood. What this sample's cell subset or site label stands for: stem cell-like memory CD4+ T cells. The receptors derive from a woman aged 40 to 50 in good health.

The V call is TRBV18, the J call TRBJ2-2; perhaps TRBD1 as D (6 bases). CDR1 KGHSH and CDR2 LQKENI come from the germline V gene. V lost 6 bases to trimming and J lost 5 bases, with 10 bases between them. The CDR3 consists of 13 residues. CDR3 residues: CASSRQGTGELFF. Here the CDR3 DNA reads TGTGCCAGCTCTCGTCAGGGGACCGGGGAGCTGTTTTTT.

V and J are TRBV5-1 and TRBJ2-7; D gene ambiguous. This CDR3 has 14 amino acids. The germline V and J ends were trimmed by 0 bases and 3 bases, with 10 bases remaining between them. CDR1 SGHRS and CDR2 YFSETQ come from the germline V gene. CDR3 bases: TGCGCCAGCAGCTTGGAACAGAAGGTCTACGAGCAGTACTTC. As protein: CASSLEQKVYEQYF.

There are a few counts of this clone. This chain uses TRBV5-4 with TRBJ2-7; 8 bases are shared with TRBD2. The CDR3 is made up of 19 amino acids. V lost 4 bases and J lost 6; bases outside the gene matches: 24. Germline CDR1 and CDR2: SGHNT and YYREEE (reference sequence). CDR3 amino acids: CASSTIGTSKGSLLREQYF. The DNA of the CDR3 is TGTGCCAGCAGCACTATCGGGACTAGTAAGGGCAGTTTACTCCGCGAGCAGTACTTC.

The chain has TRBV5-4 and TRBJ1-2; maybe TRBD1 (6 bases). Germline assignment: CDR1 SGHNT and CDR2 YYREEE (reference sequence). The CDR3 sequence is 14 residues long. Trimming stripped 0 bases from V and 4 bases from J, with 10 bases between. The DNA for the CDR3 is TGTGCCAGCAGCTTGGCCGGGACACCCTATGGCTACACCTTC. The encoded protein is CASSLAGTPYGYTF.

The J gene is TRBJ2-7, the V gene TRBV4-3; possible D gene TRBD2, 5 bases. Germline CDR1 LGHNA, CDR2 YSLEER. V lost 0 bases and J lost 3, with 21 bases in between. The CDR3 sequence is 18 residues long. Here the CDR3 reads CASSQDVIAGDIDYEQYF. In nucleotides, the CDR3 is TGCGCCAGCAGCCAAGACGTGATTGCCGGGGATATTGACTACGAGCAGTACTTC.

The V and J genes are TRBV27 and TRBJ1-6; no clear D gene. Germline V CDR1 and CDR2: MNHEY, SMNVEV (reference sequence). V lost 5 bases and J 3 bases, leaving 11 bases between the germline ends. CDR3 length: 15 amino acids. Written as DNA, the CDR3 is TGTGCCAGCAGTCCCACCGGGGACTATAATTCACCCCTCCACTTT. Its protein product is CASSPTGDYNSPLHF.

The V gene is TRBV27, the J gene TRBJ2-7; TRBD2 matches 10 bases. The junction had 10 bases not matched to a gene; V was cut back by 3 bases and J by 5 bases. This CDR3 spans 16 amino acids. Germline-derived CDR1 and CDR2 are MNHEY and SMNVEV (reference sequence). The CDR3: CASSFRVASGGHEQYF. DNA of the CDR3: TGTGCCAGCAGTTTCCGCGTGGCTAGCGGGGGCCACGAGCAGTACTTC.